This T cell receptor (beta chain) comes out of a study of T cells in Graves' hyperthyroidism and ophthalmopathy. No ophthalmopathy progression within 18 months constituted stable Graves' hyperthyroidism. Diagnosis rested on symptoms, serum thyroxine and TRAb, thyroid ultrasound, and orbital computed tomography. PBMCs came from more than 8.5 ml fresh peripheral blood. Amplified TCR beta CDR3 regions derived from RNA transcripts. During a first-round RT-PCR of the TCR CDR3, the HTBI primer set was used. In TCRdb, the multiplex PCR reads were re-called with MiXCR into one record per CDR3 protein. The sample contains roughly 720,000 distinct CDR3 sequences, approximately 15% of which appear only once. The germline V gene has CDR1 MNHEY and CDR2 SVGAGI. J gave up 2 bases and V 2 bases, and 8 bases lay outside the gene matches. The CDR3 is made up of 16 amino acids. Ten or more counts support this clonotype.

Sequenced input: blood. This clonotype originated in a man aged 50 to 59 with Graves' hyperthyroidism. This chain uses TRBV6-5 with TRBJ2-7; 8 bases line up with TRBD2. CDR3 protein: CASSYRSGSTTYEQYF. CDR3 nucleotides: TGTGCCAGCAGTTACAGGAGCGGGAGCACCACCTACGAGCAGTACTTC.